A selection of T cell receptor beta chains follows, all from one sample in a study of a mutant IDH1 vaccine in newly diagnosed glioma. The protocol was immunoSEQ multiplex PCR, while the TCRdb copy is restricted to in-frame clones and leaves out a portion. The table includes 70,000 to 100,000 clones, 82% detected once. Specimen: PBMCs, collected from a glioma patient treated with radiotherapy, temozolomide or both. These receptor sequences come from a man aged 35 to 55 with glioma. Some clones in this sample may be carry-over from other donors' samples. The CDR3 runs from the conserved cysteine through the conserved F or W. The size of a clone is reported for some rows only, either as once, few or many, or as a class for expanded clones.

>-|TRBV6-5|TRBJ2-5
CASSYSFRKETQYF
>once|TRBV6-5|TRBJ2-1
CASSYGSGEQFF
>-|TRBV6-5|TRBJ1-5
CASSSRLNQPQHF
>few|TRBV7-2|TRBJ2-7
CASSLELARQYF
>once|TRBV5-1|TRBJ2-2
CASSLGSGTGELFF
>-|TRBV6-5|TRBJ2-7
CASSYSTKSGYEQYF
>-|TRBV5-4|TRBJ2-4
CASRRDRSGDIQYF
>-|TRBV18|TRBJ2-7
CASSPRQTTYEQYF
>-|TRBV7-9|TRBJ1-6
CASSLGRTSPLHF
>-|TRBV18|TRBJ2-7
CASSPLLGKGNEQYF
>-|TRBV6-6|TRBJ2-5
CASTPRGSKEAQYF
>-|TRBV7-9|TRBJ2-5
CASWTSGGQETQYF
>-|TRBV21-1|TRBJ2-7
CASTQGDFIPQYF
>-|TRBV19|TRBJ1-2
CASSPGQDYGYTF
>once|TRBV27|TRBJ2-7
CASSLSPSYEQYF
>-|TRBV29-1|TRBJ2-7
CSARQGNGEQYF
>once|TRBV28|TRBJ1-5
CASSFPLGGGNQPQHF
>once|TRBV10-2|TRBJ1-1
CATTGDTEAFF
>-|TRBV5-1|TRBJ1-3
CASLPDSGNTIYF
>-|TRBV5-1|TRBJ1-2
CASSFSLPGQGARGYTF
>-|TRBV7-9|TRBJ1-1
CASSLADRGPEAFF
>-|TRBV6-6|TRBJ1-1
CASSYGGGTEAFF
>-|TRBV15|TRBJ2-5
CATSGYTSEGTQYF
>-|TRBV5-1|TRBJ2-5
CASSHYGGGRETQYF
>-|TRBV4-1|TRBJ1-5
CASSQSRGNQPQHF
>-|TRBV4-1|TRBJ1-6
CASSQATDISYNSPLHF
>-|TRBV10-2|TRBJ1-1
CASSQARLNTEAFF
>-|TRBV10-2|TRBJ2-7
CASSEVRGLYEQYF
>once|TRBV5-4|TRBJ2-7
CASSLGLEQYF
>-|TRBV4-1|TRBJ2-7
CASSQEINSWYEQYF
>-|TRBV7-9|TRBJ1-1
CASSPYGGRGRETEAFF
>once|TRBV5-8|TRBJ1-6
CASSLLRPVFHF
>-|TRBV5-4|TRBJ2-7
CASSLGQGSSYEQYF
>-|TRBV28|TRBJ2-7
CASFSGAYEQYF
>-|TRBV5-1|TRBJ1-1
CASSLGGAGTEAFF
>-|TRBV2|TRBJ1-1
CASSALRGDTEAFF
>-|TRBV6-4|TRBJ1-1
CASSDREGTEAFF
>-|TRBV29-1|TRBJ2-4
CSVAGVVAKNIQYF
>-|TRBV2|TRBJ1-5
CASSARENQPQHF
>few|TRBV6-1|TRBJ1-6
CASGRQGRDSPLHF
>-|TRBV9|TRBJ2-7
CASSVEAYTYEQYF
>-|TRBV19|TRBJ1-2
CASSTTDRVYGYTF
>-|TRBV6-1|TRBJ1-6
CASSSGTGGDSPLHF
>-|TRBV5-6|TRBJ1-5
CASSFRRNGNQPQHF
>-|TRBV30|TRBJ1-1
CAWSIQGSAEAFF
>-|TRBV7-9|TRBJ1-5
CASSLGAGRNQPQHF
>-|TRBV5-6|TRBJ2-1
CASSLAGGGSYNEQFF
>-|TRBV6-5|TRBJ2-3
CASSATGTDTQYF
>-|TRBV30|TRBJ2-5
CAWSASPETQYF
>-|TRBV13|TRBJ1-3
CASSLGRVFGNTIYF
>once|TRBV4-1|TRBJ2-7
CASSQEEGPYEQYF
>-|TRBV20-1|TRBJ2-5
CSARVELTQYF
>-|TRBV5-1|TRBJ1-2
CASSLEQGLFNYGYTF
>-|TRBV30|TRBJ1-4
CAWSVGGSLGEKLFF
>-|TRBV27|TRBJ1-1
CASQDRGPYTEAFF
>-|TRBV18|TRBJ2-2
CASSPSRGAGELFF
>-|TRBV4-1|TRBJ2-2
CASSPPRSHSNTGELFF
>-|TRBV14|TRBJ2-7
CASSQPDSYEQYF